This entry features one T cell receptor beta chain sequence. Self-reported history from a screening survey and questionnaire set each donor's cohort. In Cohort 3, a recovered donor had either two negative PCRs, clearance, or symptom resolution. The data were obtained in a study of blood T cell repertoires in COVID-19. Study details: In each case, the material was cDNA or gDNA derived from T cells, B-cell-depleted T cells, or PBMCs.

This CDR3 is built from 13 residues. V dropped 4 bases and J dropped 7 bases, with 13 bases sitting between them. CDR1 is KGHDR and CDR2 is SFDVKD in the germline V gene. The protocol was immunoSEQ multiplex PCR, while the TCRdb copy is restricted to in-frame clones and leaves out a portion. Counted here are about 390,000 clones, 85% to 90% occurring once; the ten biggest clones make up approximately 9.3%. The chain couples TRBV24-1 to TRBJ2-7; weak D call: TRBD2 (5 bases). The source material was PBMCs or T cells enriched from blood (not recorded which). This clonotype was obtained from a woman aged 45 to 65 who had recovered from COVID-19. The CDR3 coding sequence is TGTGCCACCAGTGACGGGGTCGTCGGGGAGCAGTACTTC. Its protein is CATSDGVVGEQYF.